The subject of this entry is one TCR beta chain. What it binds is not known. The data derive from a study of T cell repertoires in cytomegalovirus infection. Across the whole study: An indication of both CMV infection and matching HLA type came from public TCR beta signatures.

One entry per CDR3 protein, called by TCRdb with MiXCR from the reads. This repertoire shows about 920,000 distinct CDR3 sequences, approximately 30% found once; its top ten account for under 15%. Germline lookup yields CDR1 MNHEY and CDR2 SMNVEV (reference sequence). V shed 6 bases and J shed 0 bases, with 9 bases lying between them. The CDR3 loop spans 15 amino acids. The sequence was collected from a human donor in good health (CMV status not recorded). Some clones in this sample may be carry-over from other donors' samples. The source was cultured CD8+ T cells from PBMCs, collected from culture after CMV antigen stimulation. The chain couples TRBV27 to TRBJ2-6; D remains unclear. The CDR3 is CASSPVPSGANVLTF. The DNA of the CDR3 is TGTGCCAGCAGCCCCGTGCCCTCTGGGGCCAACGTCCTGACTTTC.